Following are 10 T cell receptor beta chains from one sample sequenced in a study of blood T cell repertoires in COVID-19. TCRdb's copy holds only in-frame clones and misses some; the assay was immunoSEQ multiplex PCR. This table holds some 350,000 clones, around 84% found once. The sample taken for sequencing was peripheral blood. The receptors shown here come from a human donor in a cohort sampled during active COVID-19.

V usage is TRBV3-1 (or the pseudogene TRBV3-2) and J usage is TRBJ2-7, with 12 bases matching TRBD2. After removal of 4 bases from V and 4 bases from J, the junction contained 8 bases not matched to a gene. Germline CDR1 is LGHDT and CDR2 is YNNKEL (reference sequence). The CDR3 is 16 residues long. CDR3 bases: TGTGCCAGCAGCCTTAGACTAGCGGGAGCTGTATACGAGCAGTACTTC. Residues: CASSLRLAGAVYEQYF.

This chain connects TRBV10-2 to TRBJ1-4; TRBD1 agrees at 8 bases. The CDR3 totals 16 residues. The junction had 9 bases not matched to a gene; V was cut back by 3 bases and J by 6 bases. Germline V CDR1 and CDR2: WSHSY, SAAADI. The CDR3 coding sequence is TGCGCCAGCAGTGACCCCGCACGGGGACAGGATGAAAAACTGTTTTTT. Its translation is CASSDPARGQDEKLFF.

This clone came up a few times. The CDR3 nucleotides read TGTGCCAGCAGAAAACCCGGCGGGGGGACCGGGTACTACGAGCAGTACTTC. Its translation is CASRKPGGGTGYYEQYF. This rearrangement joins TRBV28 to TRBJ2-7; 8 bases line up with TRBD2. The trim removed 6 bases at V and 3 bases at J, leaving 16 bases unmatched. The CDR3 covers 17 residues. Looked up from germline, CDR1 is MDHEN and CDR2 is SYDVKM.

The DNA for the CDR3 is TGTGCCAGCAATACAGGGTTTTATACTGAAGCTTTCTTT. This gives the protein CASNTGFYTEAFF. V and J are TRBV12-3 or TRBV12-4 and TRBJ1-1; the D gene is possibly TRBD1 (6 bases). V was pared by 7 bases and J by 5 bases, with 14 bases between. The CDR3 extends over 13 amino acids.

The chain has TRBV10-2 and TRBJ2-1; 7 bases agree with TRBD2. Germline CDR1 is WSHSY and CDR2 is SAAADI. V lost 6 bases, J lost 0 bases, and 11 bases stayed unmatched. This CDR3 region has 17 residues. The CDR3, as DNA: TGCGCCAGCAGGCGGGACTACCGTCAGAGCTCCTACAATGAGCAGTTCTTC. This gives the protein CASRRDYRQSSYNEQFF.

J is TRBJ2-5 and V is TRBV20-1; D is possibly TRBD2 (5 bases). The CDR3 loop spans 14 amino acids. The germline V gene encodes CDR1 DFQATT and CDR2 SNEGSKA (reference sequence). The germline V and J ends were trimmed by 3 bases and 0 bases, with 11 bases remaining between them. In nucleotides, the CDR3 is TGCAGTGCTAGTGGGCGGGCGTACCAAGAGACCCAGTACTTC. Translation: CSASGRAYQETQYF.

The chain carries TRBV6-6 and TRBJ2-7; a weak D match, TRBD1 (6 bases). The V end lost 7 bases, the J end lost 3 bases, and 13 bases lay between the germline ends. Germline assignment: CDR1 MNHNY and CDR2 SVGAGI (reference sequence). The CDR3 totals 13 residues. The chain's CDR3 is CASTDLGGYEQYF. The CDR3 DNA is TGTGCCAGCACCGATTTAGGGGGCTACGAGCAGTACTTC.

The chain has TRBV30 and TRBJ2-7; D remains unclear. This CDR3 spans 12 amino acids. Trimming took 2 bases from V and 3 from J, leaving 8 bases between them. Germline V gives CDR1 GTSNPN, CDR2 SVGIG (reference sequence). The CDR3 sequence: CAWSSSDYEQYF. DNA of the CDR3: TGTGCCTGGAGTTCGTCAGACTACGAGCAGTACTTC. Using reference TRBV30 and TRBJ2-7 for the parts outside the CDR3, the full variable domain is SQTIHQWPATLVQPVGSPLSLECTVEGTSNPNLYWYRQAAGRGLQLLFYSVGIGQISSEVPQNLSASRPQDRQFILSSKKLLLSDSGFYLCAWSSSDYEQYFGPGTRLTVT.

The gene calls are TRBV7-8 and TRBJ1-1; no clear D gene. V was pared by 5 bases and J by 4 bases, with 8 bases between. The CDR3 has 12 residues. The V gene's germline CDR1 is SGHVS and CDR2 FQNEAQ. The DNA for the CDR3 is TGTGCCAGCAGCCTACGGTTCACTGAAGCTTTCTTT. Amino acid sequence: CASSLRFTEAFF.

The gene calls are TRBV19 and TRBJ1-5, with D tentatively TRBD1 (6 bases). The germline V gene has CDR1 LNHDA and CDR2 SQIVND (reference sequence). The CDR3 length is 15 residues. V was cut by 6 bases and J by 4 bases, with 16 bases left in between. The DNA for the CDR3 is TGTGCCAGTAGGCCACTGACAGGAAGTAATCAGCCCCAGCATTTT. It specifies CASRPLTGSNQPQHF. The full variable domain, with the rest looked up from reference TRBV19 and TRBJ1-5, is DGGITQSPKYLFRKEGQNVTLSCEQNLNHDAMYWYRQDPGQGLRLIYYSQIVNDFQKGDIAEGYSVSREKKESFPLTVTSAQKNPTAFYLCASRPLTGSNQPQHFGDGTRLSIL.